This T cell receptor (beta chain) was sequenced in a study of blood T cell repertoires in COVID-19. Germline V gene data show CDR1 as SGHTS and CDR2 as YDEGEE. The trim removed 5 bases at V and 1 base at J, leaving 3 bases unmatched. The CDR3 runs to 15 residues. Repertoires were generated with immunoSEQ multiplex PCR, while TCRdb's copy carries only in-frame clones and drops some. The table lists 150,000 to 200,000 clones, approximately 90% of them singletons. Input material: peripheral blood. This chain connects TRBV5-8 to TRBJ2-6; 7 bases align to TRBD1. This sequence was found in a man aged 35 to 55 with active or convalescent COVID-19. CDR3 nucleotides: TGTGCCAGCAGACTGACAGGGTCTGGGGCCAACGTCCTGACTTTC. Translated, it gives CASRLTGSGANVLTF.